The 17 T cell receptor beta chains in this list originate from one sample, sequenced in a study of cytomegalovirus exposure and HLA in healthy donors (dated by TCRdb to 2016 to 2017). The receptor library was made with the immunoSEQ multiplex PCR assay. For the multiplex PCR, a mixture combining 60 forward primers for TCR Vbeta segments and 13 reverse primers for TCR Jbeta segments was used. Held by TCRdb, this immuneACCESS table contains in-frame sequences only and omits some clones. Under half of the omission traces to an unresolved V gene where checked; the cause of the rest is unknown. Within this sample are about 150,000 clones, with around 78% of them counted one time only. The ten top clones hold approximately 3.1% of the sample. Input material: PBMCs. These receptor sequences come from a woman between 40 and 55 years old in good health and CMV-seronegative.

The chain is built from TRBV7-9 and TRBJ1-1; the D is unclear. V was clipped by 1 base and J by 3 bases, with 6 bases between them. CDR1 is SEHNR and CDR2 is FQNEAQ in the germline V gene (reference sequence). The CDR3 length is 13 residues. CDR3 residues: CASSLERYTEAFF. CDR3 bases: TGTGCCAGCAGCTTAGAGAGGTACACTGAAGCTTTCTTT.

The J gene is TRBJ2-1, the V gene TRBV7-6; the D gene is possibly TRBD1 (6 bases). The length of the CDR3 is 13 residues. Per germline, CDR1 SGHVS and CDR2 FNYEAQ. The V end was cut by 6 bases, the J end by 6 bases, with 12 bases between. The CDR3 coding sequence is TGTGCCAGCAGAAATCTGGGGGCCAATGAGCAGTTCTTC. It translates to CASRNLGANEQFF.

This chain connects TRBV2 to TRBJ2-7; D unclear. This CDR3 is built from 10 residues. Trimming left V 8 bases short and J 5 bases short, with 7 bases between. The germline V gene encodes CDR1 SNHLY and CDR2 FYNNEI. The CDR3: CASSVDEQYF. In DNA, the CDR3 is TGTGCCAGCTCGGTTGACGAGCAGTACTTC.

This sequence joins TRBV11-2 and TRBJ2-5; TRBD1 matches 12 bases. This CDR3 contains 15 residues. CDR1 is SGHAT and CDR2 is FQNNGV in the germline V gene. V lost 5 bases and J lost 4; bases outside the gene matches: 5. The DNA of the CDR3 is TGTGCCAGCAGCCCGGGGACAGGGGGCGGAGAGACCCAGTACTTC. Protein product: CASSPGTGGGETQYF.

The V call is TRBV6-5, the J call TRBJ2-1, with TRBD2 matching over 10 bases. J gave up 8 bases and V 2 bases, and 6 bases lay outside the gene matches. Germline CDR1 is MNHEY and CDR2 is SVGAGI. The CDR3 is 15 residues long. The DNA for the CDR3 is TGTGCCAGCAGTTACGAGCCTAGCGGGGGTTATGAGCAGTTCTTC. Translated, it gives CASSYEPSGGYEQFF.

This chain connects TRBV19 to TRBJ1-5, with 9 nucleotides matching TRBD1. Per germline, CDR1 LNHDA and CDR2 SQIVND (reference sequence). This CDR3 contains 18 residues. The V and J ends lost 4 bases and 9 bases, in that order; junction bases with no gene match: 19. The CDR3 protein is CASSTGTGKIPIIRPQHF. CDR3 nucleotides: TGTGCCAGTAGTACAGGGACAGGGAAGATCCCCATCATCCGGCCCCAGCATTTT.

The chain carries TRBV19 and TRBJ1-5; TRBD1 matches 7 bases. With 4 bases clipped from V and 4 bases from J, the junction kept 1 base outside the gene matches. CDR3 size: 13 residues. The V gene's germline CDR1 is LNHDA and CDR2 SQIVND (reference sequence). CDR3 region: CASSKQGNQPQHF. The DNA for the CDR3 is TGTGCCAGTAGTAAACAGGGGAATCAGCCCCAGCATTTT.

This chain links TRBV4-1 with TRBJ2-7; 9 nucleotides align to TRBD1. This CDR3 is 16 amino acids long. Germline trimming cut 1 base from V and 1 base from J; bases unmatched to any gene: 5. Germline CDR1 MGHRA, CDR2 YSYEKL. This chain's CDR3 is CASSQGPGTGSYEQYF. CDR3 DNA sequence: TGCGCCAGCAGCCAAGGACCCGGGACAGGGTCCTACGAGCAGTACTTC.

This clone was seen once. This chain joins TRBV5-4 and TRBJ2-5; 12 bases match TRBD2. The germline V gene has CDR1 SGHNT and CDR2 YYREEE (reference sequence). The J segment lost 3 bases and the V segment lost 5 bases, leaving 17 bases of the junction unmatched. The CDR3 spans 19 residues. CDR3 sequence reads: CASSQKLGASGGAKETQYF. The CDR3 coding sequence is TGTGCCAGCAGTCAGAAGTTGGGGGCTAGCGGGGGGGCCAAAGAGACCCAGTACTTC.

This sequence joins TRBV12-5 and TRBJ2-5, with TRBD2 matching over 8 bases. V lost 7 bases, J lost 5 bases, and 12 bases stayed unmatched. The CDR3 runs 15 residues. CDR1 LGHNT and CDR2 FRNRAP come from the germline V gene. DNA of the CDR3: TGTGCTAGTGCCCCACGGGGGGGCGCGGGGGAGACCCAGTACTTC. It encodes CASAPRGGAGETQYF.

This chain joins TRBV19 and TRBJ2-1; 11 bases are a match to TRBD2. CDR1 and CDR2 (germline): LNHDA, SQIVND (reference sequence). There are 17 residues in the CDR3. After removal of 5 bases from V and 0 bases from J, the junction contained 6 bases not matched to a gene. The CDR3 sequence: CASSVAGGASSYNEQFF. CDR3 coding DNA: TGTGCCAGTAGTGTAGCGGGGGGGGCTAGCTCCTACAATGAGCAGTTCTTC.

The chain joins TRBV7-9 to TRBJ1-2; tentatively, D is TRBD1 (5 bases). CDR3 length: 16 residues. CDR1 is SEHNR and CDR2 is FQNEAQ in the germline V gene (reference sequence). V lost 1 base, J lost 6 bases, and 18 bases lay in between. The CDR3 region is CASSLVTSRVNNGYTF. CDR3 nucleotides: TGTGCCAGCAGCTTAGTGACGTCCAGGGTAAATAATGGCTACACCTTC.

The sample holds a few counts of this clone. The chain links TRBV5-1 to TRBJ2-1; 9 nucleotides line up with TRBD1. V was pared by 4 bases and J by 5 bases, with 10 bases of the junction left unmatched. Germline assignment: CDR1 SGHRS and CDR2 YFSETQ. CDR3 length: 16 amino acids. CDR3 sequence reads: CASSPLGDRDHNEQFF. CDR3 coding DNA: TGCGCCAGCAGCCCCCTCGGGGACAGGGACCACAATGAGCAGTTCTTC.

The chain couples TRBV7-9 to TRBJ2-1; D gene unclear. From germline, CDR1 is SEHNR and CDR2 FQNEAQ (reference sequence). CDR3 size: 13 residues. V lost 4 bases and J lost 5, with 9 bases in between. CDR3 DNA sequence: TGTGCCAGCAGCTATGTCCTTGACAATGAGCAGTTCTTC. It specifies CASSYVLDNEQFF.

The gene calls are TRBV6-5 and TRBJ1-2; 9 positions agree with TRBD1. The CDR3 length is 15 residues. Germline CDR1 reads MNHEY; CDR2 reads SVGAGI. V lost 6 bases and J lost 4; bases outside the gene matches: 9. In DNA, the CDR3 is TGTGCCAGCAGCCTAACTACAGGGGGCACCTATGGCTACACCTTC. It yields the protein CASSLTTGGTYGYTF.

The chain combines TRBV5-1 with TRBJ1-1, with 10 bases aligning to TRBD1. V lost 3 bases and J lost 5; bases outside the gene matches: 7. Germline assignment: CDR1 SGHRS and CDR2 YFSETQ. The CDR3 has 15 residues. The CDR3 sequence is CASSSRTGGGTEAFF. CDR3 coding DNA: TGCGCCAGCAGCTCGAGGACAGGGGGAGGAACTGAAGCTTTCTTT.

V gene TRBV29-1 combines with J gene TRBJ2-1, with D tentatively TRBD1 (6 bases). CDR1 and CDR2 from the germline V gene are SQVTM and ANQGSEA. There are 14 residues in the CDR3. The CDR3 loop is CSGRYRDTYNEQFF. DNA for the CDR3: TGCAGTGGACGCTACCGGGACACCTACAATGAGCAGTTCTTC.